The text below deals with one T cell receptor (beta chain). Its target is not known. This sample was taken from a study of T cell responses to AZD1222 COVID-19 vaccine. Study observations and caveats: Baseline seropositives among AZD1222 recipients totaled only five or six. Sampling captured repertoires only after the peak T cell response.

The assay was immunoSEQ multiplex PCR, and TCRdb's table has in-frame clones only and misses some. Here the sample spans roughly 50,000 clones, 80% to 90% being singletons. Trimming removed 5 bases from V and 0 bases from J; junction bases left unmatched: 10. Per germline, CDR1 MDHEN and CDR2 SYDVKM. The CDR3 runs 18 residues. The sequencing used peripheral blood, collected on day 0 of AZD1222 vaccination. This clonotype originated in an adult in good health. This sequence joins TRBV28 and TRBJ2-6; 7 positions match TRBD1. As DNA, the CDR3 is TGTGCCAGCAGTACACAGGGGCTAGGCTACTCTGGGGCCAACGTCCTGACTTTC. This codes for CASSTQGLGYSGANVLTF.